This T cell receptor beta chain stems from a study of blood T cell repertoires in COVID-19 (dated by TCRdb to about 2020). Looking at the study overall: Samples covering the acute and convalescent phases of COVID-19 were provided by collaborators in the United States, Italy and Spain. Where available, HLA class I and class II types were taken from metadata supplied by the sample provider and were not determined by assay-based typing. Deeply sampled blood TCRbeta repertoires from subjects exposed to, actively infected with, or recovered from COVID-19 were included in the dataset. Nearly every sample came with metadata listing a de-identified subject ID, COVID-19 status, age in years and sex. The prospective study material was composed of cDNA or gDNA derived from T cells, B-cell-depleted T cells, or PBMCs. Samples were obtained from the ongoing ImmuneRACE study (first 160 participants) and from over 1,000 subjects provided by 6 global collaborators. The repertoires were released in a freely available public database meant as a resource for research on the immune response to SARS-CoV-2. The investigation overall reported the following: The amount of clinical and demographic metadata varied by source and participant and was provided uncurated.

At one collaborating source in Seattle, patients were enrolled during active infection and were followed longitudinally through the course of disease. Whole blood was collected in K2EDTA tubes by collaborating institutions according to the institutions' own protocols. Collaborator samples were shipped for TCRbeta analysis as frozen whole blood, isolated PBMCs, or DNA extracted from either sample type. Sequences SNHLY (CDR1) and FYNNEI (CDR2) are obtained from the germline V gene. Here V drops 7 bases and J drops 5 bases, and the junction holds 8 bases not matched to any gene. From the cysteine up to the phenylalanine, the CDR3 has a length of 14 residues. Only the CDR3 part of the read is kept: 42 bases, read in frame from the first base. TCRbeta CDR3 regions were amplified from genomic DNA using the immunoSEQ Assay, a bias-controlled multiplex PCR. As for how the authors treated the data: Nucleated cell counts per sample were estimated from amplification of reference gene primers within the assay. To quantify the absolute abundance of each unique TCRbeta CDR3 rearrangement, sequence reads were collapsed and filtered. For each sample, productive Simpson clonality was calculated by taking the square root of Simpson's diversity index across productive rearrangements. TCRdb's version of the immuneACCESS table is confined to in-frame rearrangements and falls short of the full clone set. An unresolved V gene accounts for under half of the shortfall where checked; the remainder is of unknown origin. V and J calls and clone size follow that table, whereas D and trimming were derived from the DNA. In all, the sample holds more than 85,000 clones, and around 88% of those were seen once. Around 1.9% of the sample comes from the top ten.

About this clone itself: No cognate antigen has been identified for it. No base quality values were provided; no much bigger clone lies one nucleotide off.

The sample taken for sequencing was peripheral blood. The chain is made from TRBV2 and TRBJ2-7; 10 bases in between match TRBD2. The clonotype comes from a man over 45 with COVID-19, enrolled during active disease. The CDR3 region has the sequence CASKVSGGANEQYF. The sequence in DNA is TGTGCCAGCAAGGTCAGCGGGGGGGCCAACGAGCAGTACTTC.